Each of the 6 T cell receptor beta chains below was sequenced from the same sample in a study of cytomegalovirus exposure and HLA in healthy donors. This PCR relied on a set of 60 Vbeta primers and 13 Jbeta primers. Assay: immunoSEQ multiplex PCR; the TCRdb copy retains only in-frame clones and omits some. The data show approximately 170,000 clones, over 65% seen once. The sequenced material came from PBMCs. These receptors were collected from a female donor in good health and CMV-seronegative.

V usage is TRBV18 and J usage is TRBJ2-7, with 8 bases aligning to TRBD1. The CDR3 contains 15 residues. V lost 1 base to trimming and J lost 7 bases; unmatched junction nucleotides: 9. The germline CDR1 and CDR2 sequences are KGHSH and LQKENI. DNA of the CDR3: TGTGCCAGCTCACCACAGGGACAGGAGGGTGGGGAGCAGTACTTC. It codes for CASSPQGQEGGEQYF.

The genes are TRBV10-3 and TRBJ1-2, with D possibly matching TRBD1 (6 bases). The CDR3 loop spans 17 amino acids. CDR1 and CDR2 from the germline V gene are ENHRY and SYGVKD. The ends were cut back, 7 bases at V and 2 bases at J, with 23 bases in the middle. The CDR3 DNA reads as TGTGCCATCAAGCCCTACTCAACAGGGCGAGGGAACTATGGCTACACCTTC. It codes for CAIKPYSTGRGNYGYTF.

The rearrangement uses TRBV7-9 and TRBJ2-7; 7 bases line up with TRBD1. Per the germline V gene, CDR1 is SEHNR and CDR2 is FQNEAQ (reference sequence). The length of the CDR3 is 15 residues. V lost 5 bases and J lost 2; bases outside the gene matches: 9. The CDR3 protein is CASSPTGRAAYEQYF. CDR3 DNA: TGTGCCAGCAGCCCGACAGGGCGGGCCGCCTACGAGCAGTACTTC.

This CDR3 reads CASPRTVYQETQYF. The CDR3 DNA reads TGTGCCAGCCCACGGACAGTTTACCAAGAGACCCAGTACTTC. This chain links TRBV18 with TRBJ2-5; D perhaps matches TRBD1 (6 bases). The germline CDR1 and CDR2 sequences are KGHSH and LQKENI. This CDR3 has 14 residues. The ends were cut back, 8 bases at V and 0 bases at J, with 13 bases in the middle.

The CDR3 DNA reads as TGTGCCAGCAGCGAAGGGGGTTTGGGAGCTAATGAAAAACTGTTTTTT. Its protein is CASSEGGLGANEKLFF. The V call is TRBV5-4, the J call TRBJ1-4, with D perhaps matching TRBD1 (6 bases). Germline assignment: CDR1 SGHNT and CDR2 YYREEE (reference sequence). This CDR3 spans 16 amino acids. The V end was cut by 4 bases, the J end by 3 bases, with 16 bases between.

V usage is TRBV28 and J usage is TRBJ2-5, with D perhaps TRBD2 (7 bases). V lost 6 bases, J lost 7 bases, and 24 bases lay in between. The germline V gene encodes CDR1 MDHEN and CDR2 SYDVKM. The CDR3 has 16 amino acids. Written as DNA, the CDR3 is TGTGCCAGCAGCTCACAAGGGAGGGGGGCTATTGGGACCCAGTACTTC. As protein: CASSSQGRGAIGTQYF.